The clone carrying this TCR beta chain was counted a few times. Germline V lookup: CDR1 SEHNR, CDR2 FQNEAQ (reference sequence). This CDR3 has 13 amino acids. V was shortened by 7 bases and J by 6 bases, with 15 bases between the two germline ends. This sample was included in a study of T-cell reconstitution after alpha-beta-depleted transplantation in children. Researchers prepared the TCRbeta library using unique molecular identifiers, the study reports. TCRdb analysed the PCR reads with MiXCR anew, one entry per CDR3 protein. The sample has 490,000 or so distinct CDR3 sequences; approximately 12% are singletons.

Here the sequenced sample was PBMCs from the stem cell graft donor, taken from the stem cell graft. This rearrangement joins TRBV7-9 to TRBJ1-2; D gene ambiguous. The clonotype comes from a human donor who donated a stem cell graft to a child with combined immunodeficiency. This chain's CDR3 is CASNPHLGNGYTF. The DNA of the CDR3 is TGTGCCAGCAACCCCCACCTAGGGAATGGCTACACCTTC.